This T cell receptor beta chain comes out of a study of tumor-infiltrating lymphocytes in primary liver carcinoma. Germline CDR1 and CDR2: SEHNR and FQNEAQ (reference sequence). The CDR3 loop spans 15 amino acids. V was trimmed by 5 bases and J by 2 bases, leaving 15 bases between them. Co-extracted RNA and DNA came from roughly 21-30 mg of unsorted bulk tissue. Starting material of around 460 ng total RNA yielded TCR beta cDNA via a constant-region primer. Slightly modified ARM-PCR, run as three nested multiplex PCR rounds, produced the TCR beta libraries. TRBV1-TRBV30 forward primers paired with a C-beta reverse primer drove the first two PCR rounds, about 11 cycles each. TCRdb ran MiXCR on the multiplex PCR reads and lists one entry per CDR3 protein. This table holds roughly 22,000 distinct CDR3 sequences, about 84% found once.

The TCR originated in a woman under 40 with primary liver carcinoma and hepatitis B virus infection. Sequencing was carried out using liver tumor tissue from sampling region 2. As for subset: tumor region T2, inferior pole. The chain combines TRBV7-9 with TRBJ2-5, with unresolved D. Written as DNA, the CDR3 is TGTGCCAGCAGCATAGTCGGGCGCTTTCAAGAGACCCAGTACTTC. Encoded protein: CASSIVGRFQETQYF. Full variable domain (rest looked up from reference TRBV7-9 and TRBJ2-5): DTGVSQNPRHKITKRGQNVTFRCDPISEHNRLYWYRQTLGQGPEFLTYFQNEAQLEKSRLLSDRFSAERPKGSFSTLEIQRTEQGDSAMYLCASSIVGRFQETQYFGPGTRLLVL.